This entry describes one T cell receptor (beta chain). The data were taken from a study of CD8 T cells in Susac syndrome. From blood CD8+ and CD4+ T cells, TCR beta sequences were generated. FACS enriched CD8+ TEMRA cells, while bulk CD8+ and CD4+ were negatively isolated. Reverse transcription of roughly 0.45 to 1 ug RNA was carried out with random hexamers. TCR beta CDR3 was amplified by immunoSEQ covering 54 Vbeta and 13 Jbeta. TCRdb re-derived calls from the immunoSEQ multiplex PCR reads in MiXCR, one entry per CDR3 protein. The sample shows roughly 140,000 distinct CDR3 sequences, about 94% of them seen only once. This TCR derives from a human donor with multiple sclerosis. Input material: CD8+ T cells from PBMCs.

CDR3 in amino acids: CAWSPLGEDTQYF. The DNA of the CDR3 is TGTGCCTGGAGTCCCTTAGGGGAAGATACGCAGTATTTT. The chain couples TRBV30 to TRBJ2-3; the D gene is possibly TRBD1 (5 bases). The V end lost 2 bases, the J end lost 5 bases, and 11 bases lay between the germline ends. Germline CDR1 reads GTSNPN; CDR2 reads SVGIG (reference sequence). The CDR3 length is 13 residues.